A selection of T cell receptor beta chains follows, all from one sample in a study of T cells expressing NK-cell markers. From the 5' RACE reads, TCRdb lists one entry per CDR3 protein and no DNA. The sample's table shows approximately 550,000 distinct CDR3 sequences. Sequencing input: blood T cells: a sorted CD56 or NKG2C T cell subset, CD4+ or CD8+ T cells, or bulk PBMC T cells (not recorded which). The receptors shown here come from a man younger than 30 in good health. Each CDR3 is given with its conserved first and last residue.

J gene,V gene,CDR3 protein
TRBJ2-7,TRBV5-1,CASSPEAAREQYF
TRBJ1-5,TRBV20-1,CSAKRDRDRQPQHF
TRBJ2-3,TRBV7-8,CASSTNLGLAVSTDTQYF
TRBJ2-1,TRBV6-5,CASSQGTSGRVLYNEQFF
TRBJ2-1,TRBV11-3,CASSLKRNEQFF
TRBJ1-5,TRBV29-1,CSAEIPGLNQPQHF
TRBJ2-3,TRBV20-1,CSARRRELHTDTQYF
TRBJ1-1,TRBV20-1,CSASFQGIAEAFF
TRBJ2-1,TRBV4-1,CASSQALSSYNEQFF
TRBJ2-1,TRBV3-1,CASSQDLGSGSNFNEQFF
TRBJ2-3,TRBV6-5,CASSSRRQVRTDTQYF
TRBJ1-2,TRBV12-3/TRBV12-4,CASSLGSAGYTF
TRBJ1-1,TRBV12-3/TRBV12-4,CASSFLPGGENTEAFF
TRBJ2-2,TRBV7-6,CASSLGPQGRDTGELFF
TRBJ1-4,TRBV3-1,CASSQAQGIGEKLFF
TRBJ2-5,TRBV27,CASSLAQGQISGRETQYF
TRBJ2-2,TRBV5-1,CASSLGPATGNTGELFF
TRBJ2-2,TRBV29-1,CSAFQGTGELFF
TRBJ2-1,TRBV12-3/TRBV12-4,CASTHRARRNYNEQFF
TRBJ2-7,TRBV9,CASSPSPGLILPYEQYF
TRBJ1-5,TRBV18,CASSTGQEYNQPQHF
TRBJ2-6,TRBV18,CASSPLDSPPGANVLTF
TRBJ2-1,TRBV27,CASSLGTLGNEQFF
TRBJ2-3,TRBV2,CASSEVRLSTDTQYF
TRBJ2-1,TRBV6-2/TRBV6-3,CASKSGTGGHEQFF
TRBJ2-5,TRBV20-1,CSARDVGQGTETQYF
TRBJ2-7,TRBV4-3,CASSQELAGGRGEQYF
TRBJ2-5,TRBV12-3/TRBV12-4,CASLSSRAVPRETQYF
TRBJ1-5,TRBV5-6,CASSSRVDQPQHF
TRBJ1-1,TRBV12-3/TRBV12-4,CASISGQGITEAFF